These 24 T cell receptor beta chains originate from one sample sequenced in a study of shared clonotypes between healthy human individuals. The protocol was immunoSEQ multiplex PCR, while the TCRdb copy is restricted to in-frame clones and leaves out a portion. The sample lists about 1 million clones; roughly 70% were seen once. The sequenced sample consisted of memory CD4+ T cells sorted from blood. This sample's subset: CD45RA-negative fraction. All receptors come from a man in his late teens or twenties in good health.

V usage is TRBV6-5 and J usage is TRBJ1-4; TRBD1 might be the D (5 bases). Germline CDR1 is MNHEY and CDR2 is SVGAGI. The CDR3 loop spans 12 amino acids. V was clipped by 7 bases and J by 7 bases, with 10 bases between them. The DNA for the CDR3 is TGTGCCAGCACCTCTAGGGGTGAAAAACTGTTTTTT. Translated: CASTSRGEKLFF.

This clone was detected only a few times. The chain combines TRBV19 with TRBJ2-6; 11 bases line up with TRBD1. The V segment lost 6 bases and the J segment 0 bases; nucleotides outside the gene matches: 4. Germline CDR1 is LNHDA and CDR2 is SQIVND (reference sequence). The CDR3 extends over 17 amino acids. DNA of the CDR3: TGTGCCAGTAGGCGGACAGGGGGCGGCTCTGGGGCCAACGTCCTGACTTTC. As protein: CASRRTGGGSGANVLTF.

The chain uses TRBV5-1 and TRBJ2-5; 9 nucleotides align to TRBD1. J gave up 5 bases and V 0 bases, and 8 bases lay outside the gene matches. The CDR3 is 16 residues long. Germline V lookup: CDR1 SGHRS, CDR2 YFSETQ. CDR3 bases: TGCGCCAGCAGCTTGGACGGGACAGGGTATGGGGAGACCCAGTACTTC. This sequence encodes CASSLDGTGYGETQYF.

This chain joins TRBV4-1 and TRBJ2-1; D gene uncertain. Trimming pared 0 bases from V and 1 base from J, leaving 10 bases between. Germline V lookup: CDR1 MGHRA, CDR2 YSYEKL. The CDR3 is 16 amino acids. This chain's CDR3 is CASSQDLPLSYNEQFF. CDR3 nucleotide sequence: TGCGCCAGCAGCCAAGATCTCCCCCTTTCCTACAATGAGCAGTTCTTC.

V usage is TRBV5-1 and J usage is TRBJ1-3; D gene unclear. Trimming left V 4 bases short and J 6 bases short, with 11 bases between. The germline gives CDR1 SGHRS, CDR2 YFSETQ. This CDR3 is built from 13 residues. The CDR3 sequence is CASSTGTTNTIYF. Written as DNA, the CDR3 is TGCGCCAGCAGCACTGGCACTACAAACACCATATATTTT. Together with reference TRBV5-1 and TRBJ1-3, the CDR3 gives the full variable domain: KAGVTQTPRYLIKTRGQQVTLSCSPISGHRSVSWYQQTPGQGLQFLFEYFSETQRNKGNFPGRFSGRQFSNSRSEMNVSTLELGDSALYLCASSTGTTNTIYFGEGSWLTVV.

As to this clone: An end of the junction differs from the germline gene, which may be a read error. V is TRBV7-2 and J is TRBJ2-1, with D possibly being TRBD1 (5 bases). Germline V CDR1 and CDR2: SGHTA, FQGNSA. CDR3 length: 13 amino acids. This CDR3 is CASRLGVGNEQFF. The CDR3 DNA follows: TGTGCCAGCAGGTTAGGGGTAGGCAATGAGCAGTTCTTC.

As DNA, the CDR3 is TGTGCCAGCTCACTTCAGGGTTTGAGCACTGAAGCTTTCTTT. Its translation is CASSLQGLSTEAFF. The V and J genes are TRBV18 and TRBJ1-1; maybe TRBD1 (5 bases). V lost 4 bases to trimming and J lost 4 bases, with 13 bases between them. The CDR3 consists of 14 residues. Germline V gene lookup returns CDR1 KGHSH and CDR2 LQKENI. Based on the CDR3 plus reference TRBV18 and TRBJ1-1, the full variable domain is NAGVMQNPRHLVRRRGQEARLRCSPMKGHSHVYWYRQLPEEGLKFMVYLQKENIIDESGMPKERFSAEFPKEGPSILRIQQVVRGDSAAYFCASSLQGLSTEAFFGQGTRLTVV.

This chain joins TRBV7-2 and TRBJ2-7; D is possibly TRBD1 (5 bases). The CDR3 loop spans 14 amino acids. CDR1 and CDR2 from the germline V gene are SGHTA and FQGNSA. Trimming shortened V by 2 bases and J by 5 bases, and 13 bases separated the two germline ends. This chain's CDR3 is CASSLFTGADEQYF. For the CDR3, the DNA is TGTGCCAGCAGCTTATTCACAGGAGCTGACGAGCAGTACTTC.

This rearrangement joins TRBV5-1 to TRBJ1-3; TRBD1 matches at 7 bases. This CDR3 spans 16 amino acids. Per germline, CDR1 SGHRS and CDR2 YFSETQ. J lost 0 bases, V lost 2 bases, and 5 bases had no gene match. CDR3 sequence: CASSLGQAFSGNTIYF. CDR3 DNA sequence: TGCGCCAGCAGCTTAGGACAGGCCTTCTCTGGAAACACCATATATTTT.

Of note for this clone: A far larger clone is one base from this, pointing to a likely read error. The J gene is TRBJ2-5, the V gene TRBV7-2; possibly TRBD2 for D (5 bases). CDR1 is SGHTA, CDR2 FQGNSA, per germline. This CDR3 is 12 amino acids long. The chain's CDR3 is CARVGGQGTQYF. The CDR3 DNA is TGTGCCAGGGTTGGCGGGCAAGGGACCCAGTACTTC.

The chain combines TRBV15 with TRBJ1-4, with D possibly TRBD1 on 5 matching bases. Germline-derived CDR1 and CDR2 are LNHNV and YYDKDF (reference sequence). Deletions cut 9 bases from V and 6 bases from J, with 11 bases between. The CDR3 contains 12 residues. CDR3 DNA: TGTGCCACGGGGCGGGGAGATGAAAAACTGTTTTTT. As protein: CATGRGDEKLFF. The full variable domain, its missing parts supplied by reference TRBV15 and TRBJ1-4, is DAMVIQNPRYQVTQFGKPVTLSCSQTLNHNVMYWYQQKSSQAPKLLFHYYDKDFNNEADTPDNFQSRRPNTSFCFLDIRSPGLGDTAMYLCATGRGDEKLFFGSGTQLSVL.

The chain recombines TRBV2 with TRBJ2-2; tentative D call: TRBD1 (5 bases). CDR1 SNHLY and CDR2 FYNNEI come from the germline V gene. The germline V and J ends were trimmed by 7 bases and 3 bases, with 12 bases remaining between them. The CDR3 covers 14 residues. The DNA of the CDR3 is TGTGCCAGCAAGGGGTTGGTGGACACCGGGGAGCTGTTTTTT. This codes for CASKGLVDTGELFF.

The chain has TRBV28 and TRBJ1-2; 9 bases line up with TRBD1. The V gene end was trimmed by 6 bases and the J gene end by 8 bases; junction bases not matched to a gene: 10. Per the germline V gene, CDR1 is MDHEN and CDR2 is SYDVKM. This CDR3 has 14 residues. The DNA of the CDR3 is TGTGCCAGCAGCCCATTACAGGGGGCGCAAGGCTACACCTTC. Translation: CASSPLQGAQGYTF.

Turning to this clone: Other DNA sequences in this specimen translate into the identical CDR3. The chain couples TRBV28 to TRBJ2-3, with no clear D. Germline loops: CDR1 MDHEN, CDR2 SYDVKM. Trimming cost V 6 bases and J 5 bases, with 9 bases left between them. CDR3 length equals 12 residues. The CDR3 nucleotides are TGTGCCAGCAGCTCCGGCCTAGATACGCAGTATTTT. It is translated as CASSSGLDTQYF.

As to this clone: A read error is likely here: a far larger clone is one base away. The same CDR3 also results from other DNA sequences found in this sample. The chain employs TRBV5-1 and TRBJ2-7; 9 positions match TRBD2. Germline CDR1 reads SGHRS; CDR2 reads YFSETQ. The trim removed 4 bases at V and 4 bases at J, leaving 9 bases unmatched. The CDR3 has 15 residues. The CDR3 nucleotides are TGCGCCAGCAGCCCAATGACTAGCGGTGGGTACGAGCAGTACTTC. Residues: CASSPMTSGGYEQYF. Using reference TRBV5-1 and TRBJ2-7 for the parts outside the CDR3, the full variable domain is KAGVTQTPRYLIKTRGQQVTLSCSPISGHRSVSWYQQTPGQGLQFLFEYFSETQRNKGNFPGRFSGRQFSNSRSEMNVSTLELGDSALYLCASSPMTSGGYEQYFGPGTRLTVT.

V is TRBV10-3 and J is TRBJ2-2; the match to TRBD2 covers 9 bases. CDR3 length equals 18 residues. Germline values: CDR1 ENHRY, CDR2 SYGVKD. V lost 0 bases and J lost 13; bases outside the gene matches: 18. For the CDR3, the DNA is TGTGCCATCAGTGAGTCGTCTAGCGGGGTCCAGAGTCCCGGGCGGCTGTTTTTT. It encodes CAISESSSGVQSPGRLFF.

The chain employs TRBV13 and TRBJ2-3; 8 nucleotides line up with TRBD2. The J segment lost 1 base and the V segment lost 5 bases, leaving 14 bases of the junction unmatched. Per germline, CDR1 PRHDT and CDR2 FYEKMQ (reference sequence). The CDR3 extends over 18 amino acids. The CDR3 region is CASSPVGLAGKRTDTQYF. The CDR3 coding sequence is TGTGCCAGCAGCCCAGTGGGCCTAGCGGGTAAACGCACAGATACGCAGTATTTT.

The V call is TRBV7-9, the J call TRBJ2-3, with TRBD2 as a possible D gene (5 bases). Germline lookup yields CDR1 SEHNR and CDR2 FQNEAQ (reference sequence). V was cut by 3 bases and J by 7 bases, with 14 bases left in between. This CDR3 is 14 amino acids long. Written as DNA, the CDR3 is TGTGCCAGCAGCTTCTCCGTCTCGGGGAATACGCAGTATTTT. Protein product: CASSFSVSGNTQYF.

The chain uses TRBV4-2 and TRBJ2-5; 9 bases map to TRBD2. CDR1 LGHNA and CDR2 YNFKEQ come from the germline V gene. Germline trimming cut 4 bases from V and 2 bases from J; bases unmatched to any gene: 8. This CDR3 spans 16 amino acids. In nucleotides, the CDR3 is TGTGCCAGCAGCCCATCTAGCGGGGCAGCTCAAGAGACCCAGTACTTC. It codes for CASSPSSGAAQETQYF.

In the case of this clone: The same CDR3 also results from other DNA sequences found in this sample. The V call is TRBV5-6, the J call TRBJ1-2; possible D gene TRBD1, 6 bases. V was pared by 2 bases and J by 2 bases, with 10 bases between. The CDR3 totals 14 residues. Germline CDR1 and CDR2: SGHDT and YYEEEE. The CDR3 reads CASSLGGQNYGYTF. For the CDR3, the DNA is TGTGCCAGCAGCTTAGGGGGGCAGAACTATGGCTACACCTTC.

The CDR3 DNA reads TGTGCCAGCAGCTCCTTGAGGGGGGCCGGGGGCAATCAGCCCCAGCATTTT. It is translated as CASSSLRGAGGNQPQHF. The rearrangement uses TRBV5-8 and TRBJ1-5, with D possibly TRBD1 on 6 matching bases. Germline V gene data show CDR1 as SGHTS and CDR2 as YDEGEE. The CDR3 contains 17 residues. The ends were cut back, 3 bases at V and 2 bases at J, with 18 bases in the middle. Combining the CDR3 with reference TRBV5-8 and TRBJ1-5 gives the whole variable domain EAGVTQSPTHLIKTRGQQATLRCSPISGHTSVYWYQQALGLGLQFLLWYDEGEERNRGNFPPRFSGRQFPNYSSELNVNALELEDSALYLCASSSLRGAGGNQPQHFGDGTRLSIL.

This clone appeared a few times. V and J are TRBV7-9 and TRBJ2-5; TRBD2 agrees at 8 bases. CDR1 is SEHNR, CDR2 FQNEAQ, per germline (reference sequence). The V and J ends lost 5 bases and 5 bases, in that order; junction bases with no gene match: 10. The CDR3 sequence is 15 residues long. The CDR3, as DNA: TGTGCCAGCAGCCCACTGGCGGGGGGCTCCGAGACCCAGTACTTC. The encoded protein is CASSPLAGGSETQYF.

This clone was seen repeatedly, ten times or more. This chain links TRBV5-1 with TRBJ2-4; maybe TRBD1 (5 bases). V lost 2 bases and J 0 bases, leaving 9 bases between the germline ends. This CDR3 has 15 amino acids. Germline CDR1 SGHRS, CDR2 YFSETQ. The chain's CDR3 is CASSLGELAKNIQYF. The CDR3 DNA follows: TGCGCCAGCAGCTTAGGGGAATTAGCCAAAAACATTCAGTACTTC.

The genes are TRBV19 and TRBJ2-7; 7 bases are shared with TRBD1. The junction had 9 bases not matched to a gene; V was cut back by 5 bases and J by 2 bases. This CDR3 comprises 15 residues. Germline assignment: CDR1 LNHDA and CDR2 SQIVND (reference sequence). The CDR3 sequence: CASSVTGTAPYEQYF. CDR3 coding DNA: TGTGCCAGTAGTGTAACCGGGACAGCCCCCTACGAGCAGTACTTC.